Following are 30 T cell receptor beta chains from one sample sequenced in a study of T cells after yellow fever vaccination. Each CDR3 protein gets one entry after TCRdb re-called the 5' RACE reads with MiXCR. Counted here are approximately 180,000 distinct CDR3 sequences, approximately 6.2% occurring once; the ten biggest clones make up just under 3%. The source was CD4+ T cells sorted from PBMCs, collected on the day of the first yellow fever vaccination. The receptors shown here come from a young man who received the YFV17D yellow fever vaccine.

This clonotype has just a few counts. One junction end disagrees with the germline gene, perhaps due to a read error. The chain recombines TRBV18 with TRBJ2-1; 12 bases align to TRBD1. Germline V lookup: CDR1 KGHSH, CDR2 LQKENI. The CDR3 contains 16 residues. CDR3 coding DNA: TGTGCCAGCTCACGCGGGACAGGGGGCTCCAACAATGAGCAGTTCTTC. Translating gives CASSRGTGGSNNEQFF.

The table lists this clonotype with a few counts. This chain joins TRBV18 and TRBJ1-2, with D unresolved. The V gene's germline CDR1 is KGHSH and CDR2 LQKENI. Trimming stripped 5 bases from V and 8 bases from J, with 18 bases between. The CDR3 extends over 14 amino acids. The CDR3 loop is CASSAANSDVGYTF. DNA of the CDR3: TGTGCCAGCTCAGCGGCAAACTCGGATGTAGGCTACACCTTC.

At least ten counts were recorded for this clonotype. CDR3 protein: CASRIDFTGELFF. Here the CDR3 DNA reads TGTGCCAGCAGAATTGACTTCACCGGGGAGCTGTTTTTT. The chain combines TRBV2 with TRBJ2-2; no reliable D call. The V and J ends lost 6 bases and 4 bases respectively, with 9 bases between them. In germline, CDR1 is SNHLY, CDR2 FYNNEI. This CDR3 is 13 amino acids long.

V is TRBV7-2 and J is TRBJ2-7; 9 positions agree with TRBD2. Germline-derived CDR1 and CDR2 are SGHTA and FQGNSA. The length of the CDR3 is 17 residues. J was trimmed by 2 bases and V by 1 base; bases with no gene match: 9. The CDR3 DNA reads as TGTGCCAGCAGCTTAGTATCGGGGGCGGGAGGGCCCTACGAGCAGTACGTC. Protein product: CASSLVSGAGGPYEQYV.

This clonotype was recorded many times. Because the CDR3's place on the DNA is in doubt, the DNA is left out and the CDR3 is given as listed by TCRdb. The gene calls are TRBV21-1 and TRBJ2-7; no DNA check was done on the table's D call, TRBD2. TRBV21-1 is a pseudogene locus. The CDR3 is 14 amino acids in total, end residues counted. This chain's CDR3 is CASGSYLCPYEQYF.

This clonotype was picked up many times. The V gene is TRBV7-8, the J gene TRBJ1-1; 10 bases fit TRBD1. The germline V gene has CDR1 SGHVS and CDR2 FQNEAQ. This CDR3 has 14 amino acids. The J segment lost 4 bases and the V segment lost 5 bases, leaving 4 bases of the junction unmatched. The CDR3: CASSLTGGVTEAFF. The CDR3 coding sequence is TGTGCCAGCAGCCTGACAGGGGGCGTCACTGAAGCTTTCTTT.

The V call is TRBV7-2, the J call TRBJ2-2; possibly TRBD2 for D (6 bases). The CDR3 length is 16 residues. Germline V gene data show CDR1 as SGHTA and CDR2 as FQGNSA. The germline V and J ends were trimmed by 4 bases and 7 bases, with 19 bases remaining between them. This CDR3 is CASSSSQPGVSGELFF. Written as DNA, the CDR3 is TGTGCCAGCAGCTCCTCACAACCGGGGGTTAGCGGGGAGCTGTTTTTT.

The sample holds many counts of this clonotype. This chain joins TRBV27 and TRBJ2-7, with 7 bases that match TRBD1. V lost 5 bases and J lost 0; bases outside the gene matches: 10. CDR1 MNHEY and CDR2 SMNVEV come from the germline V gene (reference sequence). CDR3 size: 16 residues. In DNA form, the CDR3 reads TGTGCCAGCAGTCTCCCTGACAGGGCGAGCTCCTACGAGCAGTACTTC. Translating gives CASSLPDRASSYEQYF.

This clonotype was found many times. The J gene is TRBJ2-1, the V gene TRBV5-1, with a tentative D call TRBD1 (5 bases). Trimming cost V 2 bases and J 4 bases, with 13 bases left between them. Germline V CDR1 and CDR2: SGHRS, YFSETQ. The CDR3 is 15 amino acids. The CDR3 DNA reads TGCGCCAGCAGCTTACAGGCGGAGCCGTACAATGAGCAGTTCTTC. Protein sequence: CASSLQAEPYNEQFF.

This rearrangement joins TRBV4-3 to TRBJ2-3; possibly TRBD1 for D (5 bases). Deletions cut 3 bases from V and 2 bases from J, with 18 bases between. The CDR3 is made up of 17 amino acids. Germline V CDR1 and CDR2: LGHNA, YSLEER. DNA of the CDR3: TGCGCCAGCAGCCACTCACAGAGACAGAGTTACACAGATACGCAGTATTTT. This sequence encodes CASSHSQRQSYTDTQYF.

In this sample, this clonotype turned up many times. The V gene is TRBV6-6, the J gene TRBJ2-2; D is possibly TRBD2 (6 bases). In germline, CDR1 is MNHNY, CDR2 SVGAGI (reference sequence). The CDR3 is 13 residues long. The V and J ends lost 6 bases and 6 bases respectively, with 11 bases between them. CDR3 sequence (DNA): TGTGCCAGCAGGGTATCTAGCGCCGGGGAGCTGTTTTTT. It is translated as CASRVSSAGELFF.

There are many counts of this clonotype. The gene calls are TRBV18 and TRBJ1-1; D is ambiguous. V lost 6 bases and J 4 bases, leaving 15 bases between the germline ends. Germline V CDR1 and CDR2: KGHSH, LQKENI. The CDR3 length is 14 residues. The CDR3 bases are TGTGCCAGCTCTCCGGGCGGGCATAGCACTGAAGCTTTCTTT. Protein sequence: CASSPGGHSTEAFF. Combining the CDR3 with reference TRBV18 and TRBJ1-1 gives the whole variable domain NAGVMQNPRHLVRRRGQEARLRCSPMKGHSHVYWYRQLPEEGLKFMVYLQKENIIDESGMPKERFSAEFPKEGPSILRIQQVVRGDSAAYFCASSPGGHSTEAFFGQGTRLTVV.

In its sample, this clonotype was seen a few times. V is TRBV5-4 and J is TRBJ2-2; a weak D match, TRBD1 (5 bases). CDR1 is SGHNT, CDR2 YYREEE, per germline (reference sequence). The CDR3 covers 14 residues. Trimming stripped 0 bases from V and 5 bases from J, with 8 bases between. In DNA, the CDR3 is TGTGCCAGCAGCTTGGGGACAAGAACCGGGGAGCTGTTTTTT. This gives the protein CASSLGTRTGELFF.

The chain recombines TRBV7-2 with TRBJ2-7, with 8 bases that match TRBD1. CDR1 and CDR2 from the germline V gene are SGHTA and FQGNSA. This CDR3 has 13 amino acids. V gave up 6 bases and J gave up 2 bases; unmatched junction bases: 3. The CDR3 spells CASRVQGAYEQYF. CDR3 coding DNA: TGTGCCAGCAGGGTACAGGGGGCCTACGAGCAGTACTTC. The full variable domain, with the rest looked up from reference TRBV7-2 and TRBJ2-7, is GAGVSQSPSNKVTEKGKDVELRCDPISGHTALYWYRQSLGQGLEFLIYFQGNSAPDKSGLPSDRFSAERTGGSVSTLTIQRTQQEDSAVYLCASRVQGAYEQYFGPGTRLTVT.

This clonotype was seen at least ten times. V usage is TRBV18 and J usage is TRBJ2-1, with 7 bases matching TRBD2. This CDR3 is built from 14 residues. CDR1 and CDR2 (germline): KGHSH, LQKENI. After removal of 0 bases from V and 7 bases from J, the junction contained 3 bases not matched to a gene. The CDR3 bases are TGTGCCAGCTCACCACCCCGGGGGGTGAATGAGCAGTTCTTC. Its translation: CASSPPRGVNEQFF.

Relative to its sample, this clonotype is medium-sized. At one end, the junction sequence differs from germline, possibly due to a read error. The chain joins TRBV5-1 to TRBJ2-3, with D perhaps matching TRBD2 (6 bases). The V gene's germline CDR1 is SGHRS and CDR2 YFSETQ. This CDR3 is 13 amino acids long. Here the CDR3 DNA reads TGTGCCAGCAGTTTAGCGGGCACAGATACGCAGTATTTT. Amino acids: CASSLAGTDTQYF.

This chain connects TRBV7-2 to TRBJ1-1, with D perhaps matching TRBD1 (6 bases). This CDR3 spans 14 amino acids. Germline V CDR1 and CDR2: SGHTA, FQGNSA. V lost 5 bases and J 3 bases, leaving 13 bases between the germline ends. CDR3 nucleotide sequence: TGTGCCAGCAGCCTGCCCCAGGGGTACACTGAAGCTTTCTTT. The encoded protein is CASSLPQGYTEAFF. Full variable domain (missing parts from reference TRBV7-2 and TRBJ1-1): GAGVSQSPSNKVTEKGKDVELRCDPISGHTALYWYRQSLGQGLEFLIYFQGNSAPDKSGLPSDRFSAERTGGSVSTLTIQRTQQEDSAVYLCASSLPQGYTEAFFGQGTRLTVV.

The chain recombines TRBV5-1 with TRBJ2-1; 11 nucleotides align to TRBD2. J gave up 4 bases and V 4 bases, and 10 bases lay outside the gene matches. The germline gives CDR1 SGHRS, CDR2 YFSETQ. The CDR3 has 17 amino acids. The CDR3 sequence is CASSPSSGGATYNEQFF. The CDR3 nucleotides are TGCGCCAGCAGCCCAAGTAGCGGGGGGGCGACTTACAATGAGCAGTTCTTC.

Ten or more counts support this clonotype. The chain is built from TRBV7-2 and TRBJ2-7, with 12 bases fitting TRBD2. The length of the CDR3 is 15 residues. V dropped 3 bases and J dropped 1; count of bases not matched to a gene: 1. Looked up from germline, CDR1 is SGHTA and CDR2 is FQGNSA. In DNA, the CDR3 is TGTGCCAGCAGCTTTACTAGCGGGGGGTCCTACGAGCAGTACTTC. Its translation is CASSFTSGGSYEQYF.

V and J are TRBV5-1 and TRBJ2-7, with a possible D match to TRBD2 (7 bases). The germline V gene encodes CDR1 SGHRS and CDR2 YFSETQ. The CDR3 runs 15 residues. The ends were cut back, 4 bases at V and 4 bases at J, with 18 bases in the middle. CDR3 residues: CASSQGRGAAYEQYF. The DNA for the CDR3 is TGCGCCAGCAGCCAAGGACGGGGGGCCGCATACGAGCAGTACTTC.

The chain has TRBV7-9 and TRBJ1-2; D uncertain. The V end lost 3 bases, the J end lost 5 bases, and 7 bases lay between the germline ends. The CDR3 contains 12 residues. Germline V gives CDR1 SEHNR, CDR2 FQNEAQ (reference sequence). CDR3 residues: CASSFAEYGYTF. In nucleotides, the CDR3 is TGTGCCAGCAGCTTCGCGGAATATGGCTACACCTTC.

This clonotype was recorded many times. CDR3 in amino acids: CASSEVVRRQETQYF. The CDR3 DNA follows: TGTGCCAGCAGTGAAGTGGTCAGGCGACAAGAGACCCAGTACTTC. This chain joins TRBV25-1 and TRBJ2-5; D is uncertain. Trimming pared 2 bases from V and 2 bases from J, leaving 12 bases between. This CDR3 has 15 amino acids. Germline V gene lookup returns CDR1 MGHDK and CDR2 SYGVNS.

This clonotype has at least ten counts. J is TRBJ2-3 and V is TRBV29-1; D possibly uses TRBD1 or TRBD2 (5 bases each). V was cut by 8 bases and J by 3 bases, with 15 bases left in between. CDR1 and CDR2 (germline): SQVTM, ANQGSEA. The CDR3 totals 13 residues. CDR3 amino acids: CSPHGGLTDTQYF. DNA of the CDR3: TGCAGCCCCCATGGGGGATTGACAGATACGCAGTATTTT.

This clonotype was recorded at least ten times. CDR3 residues: CASSNGQGRFSEQYV. As DNA, the CDR3 is TGTGCCAGCAGCAACGGACAGGGGCGGTTCAGCGAGCAGTACGTC. The chain is built from TRBV7-2 and TRBJ2-7; 9 bases match TRBD1. Germline CDR1 reads SGHTA; CDR2 reads FQGNSA. The CDR3 totals 15 residues. Trimming at V came to 5 bases and at J to 6 bases, leaving 11 bases not matched to a gene.

The CDR3 sequence is CASSFKGTYGQGQFPYEQYV. As DNA, the CDR3 is TGTGCCAGCAGTTTTAAGGGGACCTATGGACAGGGACAATTCCCCTACGAGCAGTACGTC. V usage is TRBV27 and J usage is TRBJ2-7, with TRBD1 matching 8 bases. After removal of 3 bases from V and 2 bases from J, the junction contained 21 bases not matched to a gene. This CDR3 is built from 20 residues. CDR1 is MNHEY and CDR2 is SMNVEV in the germline V gene (reference sequence).

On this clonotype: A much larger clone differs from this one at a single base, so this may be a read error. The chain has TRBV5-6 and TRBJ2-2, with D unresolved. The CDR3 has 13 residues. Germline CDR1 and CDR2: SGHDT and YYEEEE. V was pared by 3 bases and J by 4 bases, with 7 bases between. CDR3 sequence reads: CASSSGFTGELFF. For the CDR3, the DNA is TGTGCCAGCAGCTCTGGGTTCACCGGGGAGCTGTTTTTT.

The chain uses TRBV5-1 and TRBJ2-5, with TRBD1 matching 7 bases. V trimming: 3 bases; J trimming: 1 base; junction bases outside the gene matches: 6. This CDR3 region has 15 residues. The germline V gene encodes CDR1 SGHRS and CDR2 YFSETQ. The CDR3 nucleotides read TGCGCCAGCAGCTCCCAGGGGACAGTCCAAGAGACCCAGTACTTC. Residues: CASSSQGTVQETQYF. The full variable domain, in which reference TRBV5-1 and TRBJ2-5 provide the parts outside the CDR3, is KAGVTQTPRYLIKTRGQQVTLSCSPISGHRSVSWYQQTPGQGLQFLFEYFSETQRNKGNFPGRFSGRQFSNSRSEMNVSTLELGDSALYLCASSSQGTVQETQYFGPGTRLLVL.

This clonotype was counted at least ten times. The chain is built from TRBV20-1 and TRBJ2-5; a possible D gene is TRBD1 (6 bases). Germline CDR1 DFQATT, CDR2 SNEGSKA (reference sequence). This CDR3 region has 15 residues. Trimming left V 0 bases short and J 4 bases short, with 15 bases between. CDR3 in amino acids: CSARDLRTVGETQYF. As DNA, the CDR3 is TGCAGTGCTAGAGATCTTAGGACAGTCGGAGAGACCCAGTACTTC.

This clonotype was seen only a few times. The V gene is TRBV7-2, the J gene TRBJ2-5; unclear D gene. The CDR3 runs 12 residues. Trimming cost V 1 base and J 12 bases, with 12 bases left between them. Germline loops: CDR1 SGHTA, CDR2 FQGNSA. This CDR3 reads CASSLVGSQEYF. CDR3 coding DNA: TGTGCCAGCAGCTTAGTAGGGTCCCAGGAGTACTTC.

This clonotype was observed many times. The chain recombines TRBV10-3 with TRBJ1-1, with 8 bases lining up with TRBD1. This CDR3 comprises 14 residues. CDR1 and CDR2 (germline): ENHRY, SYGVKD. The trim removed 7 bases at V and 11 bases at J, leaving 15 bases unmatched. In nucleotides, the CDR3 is TGTGCCATCAAGGAAATCCGGGGACAGGCGGCGGCTTTCTTT. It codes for CAIKEIRGQAAAFF.